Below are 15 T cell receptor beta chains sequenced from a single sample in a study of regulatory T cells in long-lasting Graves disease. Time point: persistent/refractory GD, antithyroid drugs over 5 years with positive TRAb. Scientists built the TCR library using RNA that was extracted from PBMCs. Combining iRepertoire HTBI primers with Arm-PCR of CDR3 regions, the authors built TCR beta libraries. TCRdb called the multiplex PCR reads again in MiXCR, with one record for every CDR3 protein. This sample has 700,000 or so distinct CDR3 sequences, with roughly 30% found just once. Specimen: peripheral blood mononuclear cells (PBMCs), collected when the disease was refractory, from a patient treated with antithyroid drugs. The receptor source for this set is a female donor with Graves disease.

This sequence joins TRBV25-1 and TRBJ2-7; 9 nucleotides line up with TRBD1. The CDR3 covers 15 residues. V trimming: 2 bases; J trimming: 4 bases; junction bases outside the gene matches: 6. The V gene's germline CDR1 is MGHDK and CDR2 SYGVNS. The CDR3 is CASSEPGQGRYEQYF. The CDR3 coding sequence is TGTGCCAGCAGTGAACCTGGACAGGGGAGGTACGAGCAGTACTTC.

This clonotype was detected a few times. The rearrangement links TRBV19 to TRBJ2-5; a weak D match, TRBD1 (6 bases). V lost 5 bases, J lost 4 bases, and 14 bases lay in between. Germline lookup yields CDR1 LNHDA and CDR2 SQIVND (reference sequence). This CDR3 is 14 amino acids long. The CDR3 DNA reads TGTGCCAGTAGTCGGACACTCAGGGGAGAGACCCAGTACTTC. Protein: CASSRTLRGETQYF.

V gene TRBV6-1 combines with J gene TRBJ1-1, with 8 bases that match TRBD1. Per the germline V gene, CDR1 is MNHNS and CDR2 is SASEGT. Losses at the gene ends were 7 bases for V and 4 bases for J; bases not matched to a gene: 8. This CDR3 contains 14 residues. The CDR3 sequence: CASTRQGMGTEAFF. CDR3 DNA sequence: TGTGCCAGCACTAGACAGGGGATGGGCACTGAAGCTTTCTTT.

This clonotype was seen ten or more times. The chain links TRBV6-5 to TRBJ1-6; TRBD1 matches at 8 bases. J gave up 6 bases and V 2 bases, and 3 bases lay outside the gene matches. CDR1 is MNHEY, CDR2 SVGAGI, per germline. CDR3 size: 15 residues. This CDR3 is CASSYRDRGNSPLHF. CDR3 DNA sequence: TGTGCCAGCAGTTACCGCGACAGGGGTAATTCACCCCTCCACTTT.

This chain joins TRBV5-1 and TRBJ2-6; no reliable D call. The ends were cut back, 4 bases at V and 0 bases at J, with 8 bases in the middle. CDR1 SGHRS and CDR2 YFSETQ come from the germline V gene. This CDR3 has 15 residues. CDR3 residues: CASSTAFSGANVLTF. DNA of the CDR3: TGCGCCAGCAGCACCGCCTTCTCTGGGGCCAACGTCCTGACTTTC. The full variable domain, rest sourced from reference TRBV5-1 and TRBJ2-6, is KAGVTQTPRYLIKTRGQQVTLSCSPISGHRSVSWYQQTPGQGLQFLFEYFSETQRNKGNFPGRFSGRQFSNSRSEMNVSTLELGDSALYLCASSTAFSGANVLTFGAGSRLTVL.

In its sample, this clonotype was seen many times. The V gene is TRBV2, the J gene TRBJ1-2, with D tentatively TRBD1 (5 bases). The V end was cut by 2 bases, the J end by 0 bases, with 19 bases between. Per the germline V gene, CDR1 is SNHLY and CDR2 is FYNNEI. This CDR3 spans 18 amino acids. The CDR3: CASSESGGRGRSNYGYTF. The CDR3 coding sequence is TGTGCCAGCAGTGAATCGGGGGGAAGGGGTAGATCTAACTATGGCTACACCTTC. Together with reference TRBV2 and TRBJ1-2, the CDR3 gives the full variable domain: EPEVTQTPSHQVTQMGQEVILRCVPISNHLYFYWYRQILGQKVEFLVSFYNNEISEKSEIFDDQFSVERPDGSNFTLKIRSTKLEDSAMYFCASSESGGRGRSNYGYTFGSGTRLTVV.

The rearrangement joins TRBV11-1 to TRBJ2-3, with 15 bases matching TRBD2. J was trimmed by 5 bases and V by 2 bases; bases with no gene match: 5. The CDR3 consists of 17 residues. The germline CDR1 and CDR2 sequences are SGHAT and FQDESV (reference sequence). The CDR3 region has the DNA TGTGCCAGCAGCTTAACGGGACTAGCGGGAGGTATAGATACGCAGTATTTT. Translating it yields CASSLTGLAGGIDTQYF.

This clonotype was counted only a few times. The CDR3 loop reads CASRPSPGLAGPDTQYF. CDR3 DNA: TGTGCCAGCAGACCATCCCCGGGACTAGCGGGACCAGATACGCAGTATTTT. The chain combines TRBV2 with TRBJ2-3, with 13 bases aligning to TRBD2. After removal of 6 bases from V and 4 bases from J, the junction contained 10 bases not matched to a gene. The length of the CDR3 is 17 residues. Per the germline V gene, CDR1 is SNHLY and CDR2 is FYNNEI.

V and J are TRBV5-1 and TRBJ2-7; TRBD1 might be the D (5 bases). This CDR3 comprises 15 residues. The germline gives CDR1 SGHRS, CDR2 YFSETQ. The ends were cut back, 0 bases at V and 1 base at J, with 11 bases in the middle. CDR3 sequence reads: CASSLESGLSYEQYF. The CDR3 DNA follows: TGCGCCAGCAGCTTGGAGTCAGGGCTTTCCTACGAGCAGTACTTC.

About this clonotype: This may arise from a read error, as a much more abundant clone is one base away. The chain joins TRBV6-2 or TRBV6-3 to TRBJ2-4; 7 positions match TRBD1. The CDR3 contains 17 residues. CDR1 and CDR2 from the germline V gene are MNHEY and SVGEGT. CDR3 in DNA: TGTGCCAACAACCGGGACAGTCATGCCCTAGCCGAAAACATTCAGTACTTC. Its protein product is CANNRDSHALAENIQYF.

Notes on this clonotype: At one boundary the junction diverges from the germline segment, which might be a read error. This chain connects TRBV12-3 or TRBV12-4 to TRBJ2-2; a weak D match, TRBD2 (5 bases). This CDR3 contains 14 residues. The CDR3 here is CASFTSGHTGEPFF. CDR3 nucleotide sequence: TGTGCCAGTTTCACGAGCGGCCACACCGGGGAGCCGTTTTTT.

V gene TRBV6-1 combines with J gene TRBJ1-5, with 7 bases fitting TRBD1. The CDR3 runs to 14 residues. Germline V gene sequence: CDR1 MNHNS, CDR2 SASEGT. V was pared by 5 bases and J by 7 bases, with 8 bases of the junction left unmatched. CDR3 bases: TGTGCCAGCAGTAGACAGGGAATAGGGCAGCCCCAGCATTTT. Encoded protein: CASSRQGIGQPQHF.

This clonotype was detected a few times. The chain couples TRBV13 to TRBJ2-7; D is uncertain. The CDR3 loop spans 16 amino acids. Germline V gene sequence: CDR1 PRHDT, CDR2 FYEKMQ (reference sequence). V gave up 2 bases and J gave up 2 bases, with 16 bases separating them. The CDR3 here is CASSLRVGQATYEQYF. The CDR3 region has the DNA TGTGCCAGCAGCTTAAGAGTCGGGCAGGCCACCTACGAGCAGTACTTC. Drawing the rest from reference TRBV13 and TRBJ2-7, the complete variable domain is AAGVIQSPRHLIKEKRETATLKCYPIPRHDTVYWYQQGPGQDPQFLISFYEKMQSDKGSIPDRFSAQQFSDYHSELNMSSLELGDSALYFCASSLRVGQATYEQYFGPGTRLTVT.

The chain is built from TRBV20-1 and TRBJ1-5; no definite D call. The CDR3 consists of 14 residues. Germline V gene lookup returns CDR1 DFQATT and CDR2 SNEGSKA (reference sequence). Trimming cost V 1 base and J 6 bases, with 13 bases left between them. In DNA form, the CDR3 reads TGCAGTGCTAGAGGACATTACCTCGGTCAGCCCCAGCATTTT. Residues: CSARGHYLGQPQHF.

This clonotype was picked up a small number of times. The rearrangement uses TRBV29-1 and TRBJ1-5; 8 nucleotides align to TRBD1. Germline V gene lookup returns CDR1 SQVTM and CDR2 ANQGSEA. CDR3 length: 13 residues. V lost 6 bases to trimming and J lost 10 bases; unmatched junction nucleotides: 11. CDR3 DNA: TGCAGCGTAGGGACAGGCCCTCCGGGACCCCAGCATTTT. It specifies CSVGTGPPGPQHF.